Presented here are 5 T cell receptor beta chains from one specimen sequenced in a study of blood T cell repertoires in COVID-19. Sequencing used immunoSEQ multiplex PCR; TCRdb keeps in-frame clones, though not all of them. The profile shows 65,000 to 95,000 clones, 75% to 85% of them singletons. Sequencing was done on a sample of peripheral blood. Every receptor here comes from a man aged 60 to 69 with COVID-19, enrolled during active disease.

This chain connects TRBV11-2 to TRBJ1-2, with D maybe TRBD1 (5 bases). The CDR3 runs to 13 residues. Trimming pared 3 bases from V and 5 bases from J, leaving 10 bases between. Germline CDR1 and CDR2: SGHAT and FQNNGV. The DNA of the CDR3 is TGTGCCAGCAGCTTGGGGGGGGTGTATGGCTACACCTTC. Translation: CASSLGGVYGYTF.

The chain combines TRBV9 with TRBJ2-2, with TRBD1 matching over 10 bases. The CDR3 length is 18 residues. With V trimmed by 0 bases and J by 6 bases, 11 bases remained unmatched. Germline CDR1 SGDLS, CDR2 YYNGEE. CDR3 bases: TGTGCCAGCAGCGTAGTTTCCGGGACAGGGGATCGTCCCGGGGAGCTGTTTTTT. This translates into CASSVVSGTGDRPGELFF.

Only one count was recorded for this clone. One junction end does not reproduce the germline sequence, and a read error may be involved. The same CDR3 arises from other DNA sequences in this sample as well. This chain connects TRBV18 to TRBJ2-5; D is perhaps TRBD1 (5 bases). The CDR3 covers 14 residues. Germline loops: CDR1 KGHSH, CDR2 LQKENI. CDR3 residues: CASSQDSGQETQYF. CDR3 in DNA: TGTGCTAGCTCACAAGACAGTGGCCAAGAGACCCAGTACTTC.

The gene calls are TRBV24-1 and TRBJ2-1; 13 bases match TRBD2. The CDR3 covers 16 residues. Losses at the gene ends were 4 bases for V and 5 bases for J; bases not matched to a gene: 4. The germline V gene has CDR1 KGHDR and CDR2 SFDVKD. The CDR3 DNA reads TGTGCCACCAGTGACTTCGGGACTAGCGGGAACAATGAGCAGTTCTTC. Translation: CATSDFGTSGNNEQFF.

V and J are TRBV6-5 and TRBJ2-7; 9 nucleotides align to TRBD2. V dropped 6 bases and J dropped 6; count of bases not matched to a gene: 9. Germline V gene data show CDR1 as MNHEY and CDR2 as SVGAGI. The CDR3 covers 14 residues. CDR3: CASRGLAYRGEQYF. In DNA form, the CDR3 reads TGTGCCAGCAGAGGACTAGCGTACCGCGGCGAGCAGTACTTC.